This T cell receptor beta chain came from a study of T-cell reconstitution after alpha-beta-depleted transplantation in children. Study-level points and caveats: Most T-cell counts and diversity one year after the transplant came from T cells that were newly produced.

Unique molecular identifiers were incorporated during preparation of the TCRbeta library. TCRdb processed the PCR reads anew with MiXCR; each CDR3 protein has one entry. Among roughly 100,000 distinct CDR3 sequences listed, around 6.1% were seen once. This clonotype was counted only a few times. Its specificity is not known. The junction had 1 base not matched to a gene; V was cut back by 0 bases and J by 7 bases. CDR1 is MNHEY, CDR2 SMNVEV, per germline (reference sequence). There are 14 residues in the CDR3. Sequenced here: PBMCs, mostly from graft donor cells, sampled 60 days after TCRalphabeta/CD19-depleted stem cell transplant. This chain uses TRBV27 with TRBJ2-1; 9 bases fit TRBD2. The clonotype originates from a female patient aged 2 to 10 who had a stem cell transplant for Fanconi anemia, so the T cells may come from the graft donor. CDR3 nucleotides: TGTGCCAGCAGTTTATCCCTAGCGGGAAATGAGCAGTTCTTC. This encodes CASSLSLAGNEQFF.